The T cell receptor beta chain under discussion was sequenced for a study of T-cell reconstitution after alpha-beta-depleted transplantation in children (dated by TCRdb to 2016 to 2017). About the study as a whole: Using TCR repertoire profiling, the study followed T-cell immune reconstitution in a quantitative way in children after TCRalphabeta/CD19-depleted allogeneic hematopoietic cell transplantation.

Library method: PCR. Sequencing was performed on an Illumina HiSeq 2500. TCR library preparation used molecular barcoding, with unique molecular identifiers applied to normalize quantification of the TCRbeta repertoire. TCRdb passed the public sequencing reads through fastp at Q25 and MiXCR, retaining productive beta sequences. For every CDR3 protein sequence, its rows merge into one entry that carries the most common genes and DNA. This sample holds roughly 590,000 distinct CDR3 sequences; 16% were observed only once. The ten largest clones capture approximately 1% of the sample. V sheds 4 bases and J sheds 4 bases, leaving 11 bases between their ends. The CDR1 and CDR2 encoded by the germline V gene (reference sequence) are DFQATT and SNEGSKA. Reading from cysteine to phenylalanine, the CDR3 counts 13 amino acids. This entry keeps only the CDR3 DNA: 39 bases, framed from base 1. This clonotype was observed many times. This receptor's antigen is unknown. Base qualities are not at hand, and no much larger clone is one base apart.

The sequenced sample was PBMCs from the stem cell graft donor, obtained from the stem cell graft. This receptor chain uses TRBV20-1 and TRBJ1-3; TRBD1 is a possible D gene, resting on 6 matching bases. The receptor was isolated from a human donor who donated a stem cell graft to a child with acute myeloid leukemia. The encoded CDR3 is CSATKDSGNTIYF. The sequence in DNA is TGCAGTGCTACTAAGGACAGCGGAAACACCATATATTTT.